These T cell receptor beta chains were read from a single sample in a study of T cell changes during pregnancy in multiple sclerosis. Method: immunoSEQ multiplex PCR; TCRdb's copy keeps in-frame clones and lacks some. The table shows around 120,000 clones, with just over 90% occurring only once. This material consisted of peripheral blood, taken after pregnancy. The receptors were gathered from a female donor with multiple sclerosis, enrolled in a pregnancy study. CDR3s include the opening cysteine and the closing phenylalanine or tryptophan. A D gene is named only where the DNA matches it firmly. Rows may omit the clone size; those that give it use once, few, many or a size class.

j_call: TRBJ1-1; v_call: TRBV4-1; clone_size: .; d_call: .; cdr3_nt: TGCGCCAGCAGCCAATCAGGACAGTTGAACACTGAAGCTTTCTTT; cdr3_aa: CASSQSGQLNTEAFF
j_call: TRBJ1-4; v_call: TRBV5-6; clone_size: .; d_call: TRBD1; cdr3_nt: TGTGCCAGCAGCTCTTGGACAGGGACCAGGGAAAAACTGTTTTTT; cdr3_aa: CASSSWTGTREKLFF
j_call: TRBJ2-5; v_call: TRBV7-3; clone_size: once; d_call: .; cdr3_nt: TGTGCCAGCAGCTTAAGGGGCAGTCAAGAGACCCAGTACTTC; cdr3_aa: CASSLRGSQETQYF
j_call: TRBJ1-2; v_call: TRBV6-4; clone_size: .; d_call: TRBD1; cdr3_nt: TGTGCCAGCAGTGAAACCTACAGGGGAGAAGGGGGCTACACCTTC; cdr3_aa: CASSETYRGEGGYTF
j_call: TRBJ2-1; v_call: TRBV11-2; clone_size: once; d_call: .; cdr3_nt: TGTGCCAGCAGCTTTCTGGCCGGGAGCTCCTACAATGAGCAGTTCTTC; cdr3_aa: CASSFLAGSSYNEQFF
j_call: TRBJ2-3; v_call: TRBV10-3; clone_size: .; d_call: .; cdr3_nt: TGTGCCATCAGTGAGGTGGGGGGGCCGGATACGCAGTATTTT; cdr3_aa: CAISEVGGPDTQYF
j_call: TRBJ2-7; v_call: TRBV30; clone_size: .; d_call: TRBD2; cdr3_nt: TGTGCCTGGAGTGTTTCAGGGACTAGAAAGAACTTC; cdr3_aa: CAWSVSGTRKNF
j_call: TRBJ2-7; v_call: TRBV27; clone_size: .; d_call: TRBD1; cdr3_nt: TGTGCCAGCAGTCCCCGTGGTCAGGGGGCGCACCCCCTAACCCAGTACTTC; cdr3_aa: CASSPRGQGAHPLTQYF
j_call: TRBJ2-3; v_call: TRBV10-3; clone_size: .; d_call: .; cdr3_nt: TGTGCCATCAGTGAACGGCGGACTAGCACAGATACGCAGTATTTT; cdr3_aa: CAISERRTSTDTQYF
j_call: TRBJ2-7; v_call: TRBV6-5; clone_size: .; d_call: TRBD2; cdr3_nt: TGTGCCAGCAGTTACTCGACGGGAGGTAGGCTCTACGAGCAGTACTTC; cdr3_aa: CASSYSTGGRLYEQYF